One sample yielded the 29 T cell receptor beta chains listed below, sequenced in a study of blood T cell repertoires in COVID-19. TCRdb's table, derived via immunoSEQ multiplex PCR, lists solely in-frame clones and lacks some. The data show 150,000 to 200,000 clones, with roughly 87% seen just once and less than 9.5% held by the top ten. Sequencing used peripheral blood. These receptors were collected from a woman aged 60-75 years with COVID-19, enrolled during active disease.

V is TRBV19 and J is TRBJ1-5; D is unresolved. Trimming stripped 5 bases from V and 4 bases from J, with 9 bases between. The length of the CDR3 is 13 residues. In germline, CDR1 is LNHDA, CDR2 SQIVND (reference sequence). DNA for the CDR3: TGTGCCAGTAGTGCAGGTCCGAATCAGCCCCAGCATTTT. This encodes CASSAGPNQPQHF.

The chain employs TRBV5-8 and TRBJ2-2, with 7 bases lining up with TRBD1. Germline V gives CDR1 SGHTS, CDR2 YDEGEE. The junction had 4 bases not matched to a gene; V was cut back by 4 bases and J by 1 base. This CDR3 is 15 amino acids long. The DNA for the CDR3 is TGTGCCAGCAGCCCACAGGGGTTGAACACCGGGGAGCTGTTTTTT. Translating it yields CASSPQGLNTGELFF.

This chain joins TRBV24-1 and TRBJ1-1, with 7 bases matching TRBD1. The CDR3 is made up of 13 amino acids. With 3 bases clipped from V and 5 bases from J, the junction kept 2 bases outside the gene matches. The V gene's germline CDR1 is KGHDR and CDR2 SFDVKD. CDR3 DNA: TGTGCCACCAGTGATATACAGGGGACTGAAGCTTTCTTT. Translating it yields CATSDIQGTEAFF.

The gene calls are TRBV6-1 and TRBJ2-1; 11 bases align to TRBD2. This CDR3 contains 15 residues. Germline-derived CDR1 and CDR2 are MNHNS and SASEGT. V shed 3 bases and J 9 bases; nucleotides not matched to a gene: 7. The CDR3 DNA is TGTGCCAGCAGTGATCTAGCGGGAGGAGTCGGTGAGCAGTTCTTC. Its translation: CASSDLAGGVGEQFF.

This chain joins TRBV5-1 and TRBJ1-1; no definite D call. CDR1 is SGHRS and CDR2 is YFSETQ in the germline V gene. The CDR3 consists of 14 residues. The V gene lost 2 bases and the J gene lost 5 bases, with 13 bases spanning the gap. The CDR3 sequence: CASSLADGGTEAFF. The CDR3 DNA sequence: TGCGCCAGCAGCTTAGCAGATGGCGGAACTGAAGCTTTCTTT.

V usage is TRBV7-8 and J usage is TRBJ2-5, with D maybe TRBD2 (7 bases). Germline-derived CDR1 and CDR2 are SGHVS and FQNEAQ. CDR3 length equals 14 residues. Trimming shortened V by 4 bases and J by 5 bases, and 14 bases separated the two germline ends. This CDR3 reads CASSSRGAGETQYF. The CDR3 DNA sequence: TGTGCCAGCAGCTCACGGGGGGCCGGGGAGACCCAGTACTTC.

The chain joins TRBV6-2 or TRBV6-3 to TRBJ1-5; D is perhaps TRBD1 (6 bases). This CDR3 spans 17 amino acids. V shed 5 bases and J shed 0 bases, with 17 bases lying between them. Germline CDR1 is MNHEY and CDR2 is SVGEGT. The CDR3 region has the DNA TGTGCCAGCAGTAAGCATTGGGACACCGATAGCAATCAGCCCCAGCATTTT. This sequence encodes CASSKHWDTDSNQPQHF.

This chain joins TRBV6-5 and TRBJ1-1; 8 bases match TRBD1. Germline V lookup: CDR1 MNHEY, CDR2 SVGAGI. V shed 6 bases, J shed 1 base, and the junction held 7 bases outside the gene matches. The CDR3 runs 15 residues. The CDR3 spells CASRLDRARNTEAFF. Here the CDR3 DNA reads TGTGCCAGCAGACTGGACAGGGCGAGGAACACTGAAGCTTTCTTT.

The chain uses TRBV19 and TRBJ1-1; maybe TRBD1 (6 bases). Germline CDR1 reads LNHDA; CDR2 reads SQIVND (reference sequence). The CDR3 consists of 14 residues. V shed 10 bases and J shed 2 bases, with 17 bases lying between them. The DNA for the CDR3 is TGTGCCACCTCCTATGGGGGCACTAACACTGAAGCTTTCTTT. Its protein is CATSYGGTNTEAFF.

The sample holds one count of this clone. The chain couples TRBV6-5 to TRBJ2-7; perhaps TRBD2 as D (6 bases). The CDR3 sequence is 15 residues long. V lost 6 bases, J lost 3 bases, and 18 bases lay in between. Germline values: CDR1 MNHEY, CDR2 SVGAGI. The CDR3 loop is CASSLVPRRGYEQYF. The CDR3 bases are TGTGCCAGCAGCCTGGTGCCTCGGAGGGGCTACGAGCAGTACTTC.

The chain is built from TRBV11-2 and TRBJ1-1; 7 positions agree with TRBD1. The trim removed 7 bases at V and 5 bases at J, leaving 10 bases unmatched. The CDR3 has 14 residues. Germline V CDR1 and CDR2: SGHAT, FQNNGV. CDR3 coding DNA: TGTGCCAGCACCTTTCTTCAGGGGGAAACTGAAGCTTTCTTT. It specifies CASTFLQGETEAFF.

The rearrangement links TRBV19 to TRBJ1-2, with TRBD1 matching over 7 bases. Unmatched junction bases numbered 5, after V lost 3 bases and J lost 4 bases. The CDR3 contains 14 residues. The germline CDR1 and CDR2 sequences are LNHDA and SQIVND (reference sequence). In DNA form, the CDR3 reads TGTGCCAGTAGTATGCTCGGGACAGTCTATGGCTACACCTTC. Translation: CASSMLGTVYGYTF.

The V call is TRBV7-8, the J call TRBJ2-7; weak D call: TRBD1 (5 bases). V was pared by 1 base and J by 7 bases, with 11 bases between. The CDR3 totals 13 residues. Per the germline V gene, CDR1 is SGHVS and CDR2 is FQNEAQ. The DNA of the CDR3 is TGTGCCAGCAGCTTAGAGACAGCAGGGGAGCAGTACGTC. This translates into CASSLETAGEQYV.

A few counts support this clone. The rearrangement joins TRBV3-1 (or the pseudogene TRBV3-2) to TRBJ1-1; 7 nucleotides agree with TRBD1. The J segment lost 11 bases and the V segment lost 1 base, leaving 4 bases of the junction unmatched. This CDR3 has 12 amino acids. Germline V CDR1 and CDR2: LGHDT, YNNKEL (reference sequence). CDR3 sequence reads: CASSQGDRDAFF. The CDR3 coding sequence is TGTGCCAGCAGCCAAGGTGACAGGGATGCTTTCTTT.

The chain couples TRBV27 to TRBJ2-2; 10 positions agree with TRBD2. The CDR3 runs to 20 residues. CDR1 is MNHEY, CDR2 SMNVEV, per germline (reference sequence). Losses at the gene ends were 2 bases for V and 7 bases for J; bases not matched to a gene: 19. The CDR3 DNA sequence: TGTGCCAGCAGTTTACGATTACGACTAGCGGGCCCTAATTCTGACGGGGAGCTGTTTTTT. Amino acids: CASSLRLRLAGPNSDGELFF.

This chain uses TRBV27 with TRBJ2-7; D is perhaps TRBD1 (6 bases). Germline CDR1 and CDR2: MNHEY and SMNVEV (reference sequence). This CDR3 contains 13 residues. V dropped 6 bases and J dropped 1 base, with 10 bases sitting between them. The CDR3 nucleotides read TGTGCCAGCAGCGAGGACAGTTCCTACGAGCAGTACTTC. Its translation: CASSEDSSYEQYF.

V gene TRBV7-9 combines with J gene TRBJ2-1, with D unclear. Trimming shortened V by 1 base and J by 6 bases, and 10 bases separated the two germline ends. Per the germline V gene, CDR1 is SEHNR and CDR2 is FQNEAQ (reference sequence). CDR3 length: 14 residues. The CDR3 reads CASSLVSSSNEQFF. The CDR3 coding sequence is TGTGCCAGCAGCTTAGTGAGTAGCAGCAATGAGCAGTTCTTC. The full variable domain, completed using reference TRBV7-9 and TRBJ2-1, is DTGVSQNPRHKITKRGQNVTFRCDPISEHNRLYWYRQTLGQGPEFLTYFQNEAQLEKSRLLSDRFSAERPKGSFSTLEIQRTEQGDSAMYLCASSLVSSSNEQFFGPGTRLTVL.

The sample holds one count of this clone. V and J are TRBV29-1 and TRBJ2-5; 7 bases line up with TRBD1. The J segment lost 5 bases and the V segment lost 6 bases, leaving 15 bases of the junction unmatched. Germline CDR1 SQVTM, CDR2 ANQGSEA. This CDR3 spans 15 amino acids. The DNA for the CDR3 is TGCAGCGTCGTTATTCCAGACAGGGAGTGGGAGACCCAGTACTTC. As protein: CSVVIPDREWETQYF.

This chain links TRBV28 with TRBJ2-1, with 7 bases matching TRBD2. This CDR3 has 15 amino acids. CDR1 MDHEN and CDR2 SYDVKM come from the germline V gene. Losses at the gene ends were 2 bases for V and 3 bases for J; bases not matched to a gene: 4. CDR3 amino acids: CASSLAGEVYNEQFF. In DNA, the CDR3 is TGTGCCAGCAGTTTAGCGGGAGAAGTCTACAATGAGCAGTTCTTC.

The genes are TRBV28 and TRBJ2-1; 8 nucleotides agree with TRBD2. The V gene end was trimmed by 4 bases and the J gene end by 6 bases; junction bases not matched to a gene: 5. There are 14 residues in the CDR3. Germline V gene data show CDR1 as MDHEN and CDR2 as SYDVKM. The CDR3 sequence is CASSSGGAGNEQFF. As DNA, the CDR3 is TGTGCCAGCAGTTCCGGGGGGGCGGGCAATGAGCAGTTCTTC.

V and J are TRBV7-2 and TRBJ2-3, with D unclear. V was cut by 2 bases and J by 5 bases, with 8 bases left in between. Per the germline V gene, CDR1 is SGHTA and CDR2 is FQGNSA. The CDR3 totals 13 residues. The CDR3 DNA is TGTGCCAGCAGCTTAAGCCGGTTAGATACGCAGTATTTT. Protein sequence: CASSLSRLDTQYF.

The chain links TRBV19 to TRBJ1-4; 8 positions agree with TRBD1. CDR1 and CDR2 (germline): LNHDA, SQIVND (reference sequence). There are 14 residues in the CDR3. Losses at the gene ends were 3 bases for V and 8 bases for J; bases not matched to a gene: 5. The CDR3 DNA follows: TGTGCCAGTAGTATCAGGGGGCAAGGGGAAAAACTGTTTTTT. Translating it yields CASSIRGQGEKLFF.

The CDR3 spells CAISESIGQGSSPLHF. Here the CDR3 DNA reads TGTGCCATCAGTGAGTCGATCGGGCAGGGCAGTTCACCCCTCCACTTT. J is TRBJ1-6 and V is TRBV10-3; TRBD1 is a possible D gene (5 bases). The CDR3 consists of 16 residues. Germline CDR1 is ENHRY and CDR2 is SYGVKD. V was cut by 0 bases and J by 9 bases, with 15 bases left in between.

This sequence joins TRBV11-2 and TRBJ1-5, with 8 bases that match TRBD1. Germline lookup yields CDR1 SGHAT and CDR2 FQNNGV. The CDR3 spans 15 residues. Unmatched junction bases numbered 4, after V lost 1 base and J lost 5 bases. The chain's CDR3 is CASSLVPGGDQPQHF. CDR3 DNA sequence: TGTGCCAGCAGCTTAGTACCAGGGGGCGATCAGCCCCAGCATTTT.

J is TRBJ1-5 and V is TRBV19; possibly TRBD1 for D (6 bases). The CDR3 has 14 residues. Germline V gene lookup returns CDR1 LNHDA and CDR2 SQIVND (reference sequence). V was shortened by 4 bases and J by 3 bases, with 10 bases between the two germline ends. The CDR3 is CASSNGQFNQPQHF. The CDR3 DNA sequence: TGTGCCAGTAGTAATGGACAGTTCAATCAGCCCCAGCATTTT. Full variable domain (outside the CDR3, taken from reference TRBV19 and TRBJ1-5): DGGITQSPKYLFRKEGQNVTLSCEQNLNHDAMYWYRQDPGQGLRLIYYSQIVNDFQKGDIAEGYSVSREKKESFPLTVTSAQKNPTAFYLCASSNGQFNQPQHFGDGTRLSIL.

For the CDR3, the DNA is TGTGCCAGCTCCGCTAGCGGTAGCGGGGAGCTGTTTTTT. It specifies CASSASGSGELFF. J is TRBJ2-2 and V is TRBV7-3; the match to TRBD2 covers 7 bases. CDR3 length: 13 residues. Per the germline V gene, CDR1 is SGHTA and CDR2 is FQGTGA. Trimming took 8 bases from V and 7 from J; bases not matched to a gene: 7.

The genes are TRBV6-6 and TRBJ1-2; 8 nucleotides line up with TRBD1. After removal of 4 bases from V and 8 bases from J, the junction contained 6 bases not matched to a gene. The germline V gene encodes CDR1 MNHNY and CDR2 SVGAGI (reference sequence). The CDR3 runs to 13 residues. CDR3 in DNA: TGTGCCAGCAGTTCCGGGACAGGTCCCGGCTACACCTTC. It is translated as CASSSGTGPGYTF.

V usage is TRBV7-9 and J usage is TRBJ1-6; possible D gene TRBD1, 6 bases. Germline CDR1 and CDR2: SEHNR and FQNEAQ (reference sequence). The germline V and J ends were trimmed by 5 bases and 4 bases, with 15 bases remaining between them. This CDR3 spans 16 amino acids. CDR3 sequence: CASSPSLGQYNSPLHF. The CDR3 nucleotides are TGTGCCAGCAGCCCTTCCCTCGGACAGTATAATTCACCCCTCCACTTT.

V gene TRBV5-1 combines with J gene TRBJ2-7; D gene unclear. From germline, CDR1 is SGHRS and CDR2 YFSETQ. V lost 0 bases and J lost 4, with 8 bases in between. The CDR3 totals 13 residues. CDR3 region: CASSLVPLYEQYF. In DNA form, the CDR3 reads TGCGCCAGCAGCTTGGTCCCCCTTTACGAGCAGTACTTC.